This section outlines one T cell receptor (beta chain) sequence together with its context. What this receptor recognizes is not known. Base qualities are not at hand, and no much larger clone is one base apart. This record comes from a study of blood T cell repertoires in COVID-19 (dated by TCRdb to the early 2020s). Concerning the study at large: The collaborator samples originated in the United States, Italy and Spain and spanned the acute and convalescent phases of COVID-19. The prospective study material was composed of cDNA or gDNA derived from T cells, B-cell-depleted T cells, or PBMCs. Subjects who had been exposed to COVID-19, were actively infected with it, or had recovered from it provided the deeply sampled blood TCRbeta repertoires that made up the dataset. Where HLA class I and class II types were available, the types were taken from metadata supplied by the sample provider, not from assay-based typing. The repertoires were made available in a free public database intended to serve as a resource for research on the immune response to SARS-CoV-2. The samples were drawn from the first 160 participants of the ongoing ImmuneRACE study and from 1,254 subjects provided by 6 global collaborators. Nearly every sample came with metadata listing a de-identified subject ID, COVID-19 status, age in years and sex. What the work shows at the level of the full study, not this receptor alone: How much clinical and demographic metadata was included differed by source and by participant, and the metadata was provided uncurated.

Taken from cysteine to phenylalanine, the CDR3 has 16 residues. Here the CDR3 DNA is all that survives: 48 bases in frame from base 1. Taken from the germline V gene, the CDR1 and CDR2 loops are SGHVS and FQNEAQ. V is cut back by 5 bases and J by 5 bases, with 11 bases in the junction unmatched. Enrolling through a virtual design, the prospective study's participants ranged in age from roughly 18 to 100 years and lived across approximately 25 United States geographic areas. In the prospective study, cohorts were assigned on the basis of participant-reported clinical history obtained from a screening survey and a study questionnaire. For ImmuneRACE Cohort 3, a participant was defined as recovered based on two consecutive negative NP/OP PCR tests, clearance by a healthcare professional, or resolution of symptoms. In the prospective study, whole blood, serum and a nasopharyngeal or oropharyngeal swab were collected from each participant by mobile phlebotomists. Over a roughly 2-month period, participants in the prospective study had the option of providing additional blood draws and questionnaires. Before DNA extraction, blood samples from the prospective study were shipped at room temperature or frozen.

The immunoSEQ Assay, a bias-controlled multiplex PCR, was used to amplify TCRbeta CDR3 regions from genomic DNA. For the original study's pipeline: The number of nucleated cells in each sample was estimated by amplification of reference gene primers within the assay. To quantify the absolute abundance of each unique TCRbeta CDR3 rearrangement, sequence reads were collapsed and filtered. For each sample, productive Simpson clonality was calculated as the square root of Simpson's diversity index over productive rearrangements. TCRdb retrieved this table from immuneACCESS and kept in-frame rearrangements only. Not all clones are present; in checked studies, unresolved V genes account for under half, and no reason is known for the remainder. Clonal size and the V and J genes are those of that table, whereas D and trimming came from the DNA. The sample records 180,000 or so clones, 82% of which are singletons. In total, the top ten clones hold 11% of the sample.

The receptor was derived from a man over 45 who had recovered from COVID-19. The sequence links TRBV7-8 to TRBJ2-2; the central 7 bases match TRBD1. The material sequenced was PBMCs or T cells enriched from blood (not recorded which). Read as DNA, the sequence is TGTGCCAGCAGCCTACGGGACAGCCTGTATACCGGGGAGCTGTTTTTT. It specifies CASSLRDSLYTGELFF.